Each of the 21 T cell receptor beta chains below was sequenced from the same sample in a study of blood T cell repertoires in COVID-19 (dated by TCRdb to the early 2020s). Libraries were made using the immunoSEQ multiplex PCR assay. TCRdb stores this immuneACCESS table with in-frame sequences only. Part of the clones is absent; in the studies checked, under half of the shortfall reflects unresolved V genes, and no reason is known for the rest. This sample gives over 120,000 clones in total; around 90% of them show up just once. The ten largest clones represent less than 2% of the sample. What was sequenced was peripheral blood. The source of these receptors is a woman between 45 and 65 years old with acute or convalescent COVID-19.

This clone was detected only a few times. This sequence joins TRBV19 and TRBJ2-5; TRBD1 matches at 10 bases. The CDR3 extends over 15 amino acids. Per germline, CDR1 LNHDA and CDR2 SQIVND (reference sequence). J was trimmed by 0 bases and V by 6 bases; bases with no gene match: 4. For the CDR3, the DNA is TGTGCCAGTAGGCCGACAGGGGGCCACCAAGAGACCCAGTACTTC. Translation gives CASRPTGGHQETQYF.

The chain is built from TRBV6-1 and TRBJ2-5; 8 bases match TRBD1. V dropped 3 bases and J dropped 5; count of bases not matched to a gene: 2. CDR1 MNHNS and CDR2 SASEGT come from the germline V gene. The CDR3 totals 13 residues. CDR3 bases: TGTGCCAGCAGTGAGCCAGGGGGCGAGACCCAGTACTTC. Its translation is CASSEPGGETQYF.

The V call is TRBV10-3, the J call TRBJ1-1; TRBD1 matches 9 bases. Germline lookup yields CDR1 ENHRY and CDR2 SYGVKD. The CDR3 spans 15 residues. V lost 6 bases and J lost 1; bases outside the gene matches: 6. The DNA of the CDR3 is TGTGCCATCAGGGGGAGGACAGGGGAGAACACTGAAGCTTTCTTT. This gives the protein CAIRGRTGENTEAFF.

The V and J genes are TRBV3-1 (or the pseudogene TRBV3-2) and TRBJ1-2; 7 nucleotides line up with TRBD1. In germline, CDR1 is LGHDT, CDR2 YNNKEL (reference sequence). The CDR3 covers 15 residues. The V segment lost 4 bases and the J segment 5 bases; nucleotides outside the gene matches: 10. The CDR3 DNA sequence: TGTGCCAGCAGCCCAAGGACAGGTCCGGGATATGGCTACACCTTC. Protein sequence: CASSPRTGPGYGYTF.

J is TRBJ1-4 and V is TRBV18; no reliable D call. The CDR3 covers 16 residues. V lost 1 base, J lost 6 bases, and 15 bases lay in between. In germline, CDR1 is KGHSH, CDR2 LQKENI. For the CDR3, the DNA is TGTGCCAGCTCACCACGTGGGAGATTAAAGGATGAAAAACTGTTTTTT. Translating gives CASSPRGRLKDEKLFF.

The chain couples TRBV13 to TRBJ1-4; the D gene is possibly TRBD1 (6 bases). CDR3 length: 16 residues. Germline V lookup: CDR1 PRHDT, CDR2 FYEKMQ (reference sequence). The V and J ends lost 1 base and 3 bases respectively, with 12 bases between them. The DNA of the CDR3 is TGTGCCAGCAGCTTAGTGGTCACAGGGCCTAATGAAAAACTGTTTTTT. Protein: CASSLVVTGPNEKLFF.

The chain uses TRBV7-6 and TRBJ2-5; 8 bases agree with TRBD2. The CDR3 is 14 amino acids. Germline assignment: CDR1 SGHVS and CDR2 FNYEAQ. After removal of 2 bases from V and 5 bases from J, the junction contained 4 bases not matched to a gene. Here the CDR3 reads CASSLYVAGETQYF. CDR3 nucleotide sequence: TGTGCCAGCAGCTTATACGTAGCGGGGGAGACCCAGTACTTC.

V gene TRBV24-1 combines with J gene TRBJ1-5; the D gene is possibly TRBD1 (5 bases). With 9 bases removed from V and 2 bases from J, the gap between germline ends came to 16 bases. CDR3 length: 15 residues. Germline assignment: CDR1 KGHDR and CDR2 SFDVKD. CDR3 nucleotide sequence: TGTGCCACCGCCGCCGGGGGGATTGGCAATCAGCCCCAGCATTTT. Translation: CATAAGGIGNQPQHF.

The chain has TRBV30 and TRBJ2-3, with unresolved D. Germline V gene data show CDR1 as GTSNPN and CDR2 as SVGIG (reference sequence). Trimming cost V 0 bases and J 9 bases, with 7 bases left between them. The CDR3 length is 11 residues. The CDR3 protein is CAWSVGETQYF. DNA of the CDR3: TGTGCCTGGAGTGTGGGCGAGACGCAGTATTTT.

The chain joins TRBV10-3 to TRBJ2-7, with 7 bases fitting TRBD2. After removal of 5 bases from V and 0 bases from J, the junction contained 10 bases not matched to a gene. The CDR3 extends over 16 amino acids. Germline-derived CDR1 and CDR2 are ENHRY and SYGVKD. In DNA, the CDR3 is TGTGCCATCAGTCTTGGGGGGGGGTCGATCTCCTACGAGCAGTACTTC. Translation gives CAISLGGGSISYEQYF.

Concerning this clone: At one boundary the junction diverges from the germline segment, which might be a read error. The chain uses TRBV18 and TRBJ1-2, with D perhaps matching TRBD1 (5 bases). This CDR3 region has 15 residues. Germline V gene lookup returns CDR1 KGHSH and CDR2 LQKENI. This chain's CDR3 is CASSPREGQNYDYTF. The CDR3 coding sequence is TGTGCCAGCTCACCCCGGGAGGGGCAGAACTATGACTACACCTTC.

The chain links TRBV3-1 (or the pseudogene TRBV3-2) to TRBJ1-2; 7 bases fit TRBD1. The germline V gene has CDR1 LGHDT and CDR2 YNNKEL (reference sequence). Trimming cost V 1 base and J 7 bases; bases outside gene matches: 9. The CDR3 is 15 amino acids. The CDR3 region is CASSQGNRGVSGYTF. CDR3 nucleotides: TGTGCCAGCAGCCAAGGTAACAGGGGAGTCAGTGGCTACACCTTC.

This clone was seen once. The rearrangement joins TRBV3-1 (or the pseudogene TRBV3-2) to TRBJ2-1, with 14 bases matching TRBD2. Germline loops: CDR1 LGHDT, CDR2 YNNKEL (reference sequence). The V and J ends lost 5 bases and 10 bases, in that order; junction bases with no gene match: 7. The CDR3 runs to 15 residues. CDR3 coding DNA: TGTGCCAGCAGCAAAGGGACTAGCGGGAGTAAAGAGCAGTTCTTC. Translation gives CASSKGTSGSKEQFF.

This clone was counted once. The CDR3 region has the DNA TGTGCCTGGTTTAGGCCGGAGAGAGAACTGTTTTTT. Translated: CAWFRPERELFF. The genes are TRBV30 and TRBJ1-4; D is ambiguous. CDR3 length: 12 residues. V was trimmed by 5 bases and J by 12 bases, leaving 16 bases between them. The germline V gene encodes CDR1 GTSNPN and CDR2 SVGIG (reference sequence).

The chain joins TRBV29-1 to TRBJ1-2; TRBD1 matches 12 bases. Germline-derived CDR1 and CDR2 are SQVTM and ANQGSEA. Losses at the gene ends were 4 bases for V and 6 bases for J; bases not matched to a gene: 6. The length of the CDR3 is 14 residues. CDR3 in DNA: TGCAGCGTTGGTGGGGGGACAGGGGGCGATGGCTACACCTTC. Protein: CSVGGGTGGDGYTF.

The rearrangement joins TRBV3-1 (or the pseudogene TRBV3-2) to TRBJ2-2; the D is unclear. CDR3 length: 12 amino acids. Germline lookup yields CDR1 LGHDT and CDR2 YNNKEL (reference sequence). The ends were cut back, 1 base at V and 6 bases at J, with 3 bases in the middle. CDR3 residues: CASSQASGELFF. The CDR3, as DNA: TGTGCCAGCAGCCAAGCTTCCGGGGAGCTGTTTTTT.

The CDR3 DNA sequence: TGTGCCAGCAGTGACTTAGCGGGGTTGGGAAATGAGCAGTTCTTC. Encoded protein: CASSDLAGLGNEQFF. The chain uses TRBV6-4 and TRBJ2-1, with 8 bases matching TRBD2. After removal of 1 base from V and 7 bases from J, the junction contained 6 bases not matched to a gene. Looked up from germline, CDR1 is MRHNA and CDR2 is SNTAGT. This CDR3 is built from 15 residues.

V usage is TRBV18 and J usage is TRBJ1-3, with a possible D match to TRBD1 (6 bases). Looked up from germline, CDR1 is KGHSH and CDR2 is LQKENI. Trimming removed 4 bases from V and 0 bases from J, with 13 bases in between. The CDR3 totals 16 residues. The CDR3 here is CASSLSDSLSGNTIYF. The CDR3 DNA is TGTGCCAGCTCACTGTCGGACAGCCTCTCTGGAAACACCATATATTTT. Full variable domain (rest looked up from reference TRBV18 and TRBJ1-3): NAGVMQNPRHLVRRRGQEARLRCSPMKGHSHVYWYRQLPEEGLKFMVYLQKENIIDESGMPKERFSAEFPKEGPSILRIQQVVRGDSAAYFCASSLSDSLSGNTIYFGEGSWLTVV.

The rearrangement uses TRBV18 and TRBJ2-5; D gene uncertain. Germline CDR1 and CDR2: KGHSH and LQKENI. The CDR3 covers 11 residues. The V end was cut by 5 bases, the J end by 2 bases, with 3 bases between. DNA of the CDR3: TGTGCCAGCTCATCGCAAGAGACCCAGTACTTC. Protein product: CASSSQETQYF.

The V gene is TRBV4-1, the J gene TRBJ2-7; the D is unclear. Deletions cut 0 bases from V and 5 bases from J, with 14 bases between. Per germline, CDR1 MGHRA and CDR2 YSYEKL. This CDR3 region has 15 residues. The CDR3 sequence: CASSQETQFWDEQYF. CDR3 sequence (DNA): TGCGCCAGCAGCCAAGAAACACAGTTTTGGGACGAGCAGTACTTC.

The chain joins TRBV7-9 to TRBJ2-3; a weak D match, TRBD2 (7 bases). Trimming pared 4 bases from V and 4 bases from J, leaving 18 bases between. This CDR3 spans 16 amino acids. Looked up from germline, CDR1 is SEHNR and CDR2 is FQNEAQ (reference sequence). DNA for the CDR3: TGTGCCAGCAGCTCCATTGGGAGGGGGGCAGCAGATACGCAGTATTTT. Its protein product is CASSSIGRGAADTQYF.